This T cell receptor (beta chain) was identified during a study of T cells after yellow fever vaccination. This clonotype was counted ten times or more. The CDR3 sequence is 17 residues long. Germline-derived CDR1 and CDR2 are SGHDT and YYEEEE. V lost 2 bases to trimming and J lost 0 bases, with 18 bases between them. TCRdb redid the calling of the 5' RACE reads with MiXCR, one entry per CDR3 protein. The data show 100,000 to 150,000 distinct CDR3 sequences, with 13% to 15% seen just once and 35% to 45% held by the top ten. Here the sequenced sample was CD8+ T cells sorted from PBMCs, taken 5 days after the yellow fever booster vaccination. This chain connects TRBV5-6 to TRBJ2-7, with a tentative D call TRBD2 (6 bases). The receptor's source is a man aged 18 to 30 who received the YFV17D yellow fever vaccine. The CDR3 region has the DNA TGTGCCAGCAGCTTTCGCGGGCGGAGGGGAAGCTCCTACGAGCAGTACGTC. It yields the protein CASSFRGRRGSSYEQYV.